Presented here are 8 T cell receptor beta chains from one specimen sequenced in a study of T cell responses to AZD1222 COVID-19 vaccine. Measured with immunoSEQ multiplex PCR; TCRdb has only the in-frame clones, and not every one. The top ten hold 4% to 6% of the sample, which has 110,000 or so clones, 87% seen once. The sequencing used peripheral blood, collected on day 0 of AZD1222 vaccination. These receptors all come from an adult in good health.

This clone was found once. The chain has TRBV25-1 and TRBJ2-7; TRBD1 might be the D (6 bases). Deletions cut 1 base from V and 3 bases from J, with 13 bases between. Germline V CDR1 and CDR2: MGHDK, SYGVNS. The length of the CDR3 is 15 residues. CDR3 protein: CASSEWTVKYYEQYF. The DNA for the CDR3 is TGTGCCAGCAGTGAATGGACAGTTAAGTACTACGAGCAGTACTTC.

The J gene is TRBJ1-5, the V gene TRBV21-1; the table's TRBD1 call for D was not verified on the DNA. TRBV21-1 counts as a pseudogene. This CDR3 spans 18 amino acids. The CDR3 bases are TGTGCCAGCAGCAAAGTATTCGACAGGGAGGTAGAGGGCCAGCCCCAGCATTTT. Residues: CASSKVFDREVEGQPQHF.

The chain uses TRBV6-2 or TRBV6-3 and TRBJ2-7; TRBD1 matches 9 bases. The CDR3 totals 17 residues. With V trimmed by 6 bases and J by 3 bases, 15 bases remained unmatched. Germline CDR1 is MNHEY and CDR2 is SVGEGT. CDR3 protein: CASSYYLGQGRFYEQYF. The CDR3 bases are TGTGCCAGCAGCTATTACCTTGGACAGGGGCGTTTCTACGAGCAGTACTTC.

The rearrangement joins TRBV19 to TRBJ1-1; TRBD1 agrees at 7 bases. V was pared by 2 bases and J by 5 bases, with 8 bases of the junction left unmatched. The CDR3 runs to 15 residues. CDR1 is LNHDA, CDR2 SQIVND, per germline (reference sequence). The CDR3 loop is CASSIRTGLGTEAFF. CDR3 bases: TGTGCCAGTAGTATACGGACAGGTCTGGGGACTGAAGCTTTCTTT.

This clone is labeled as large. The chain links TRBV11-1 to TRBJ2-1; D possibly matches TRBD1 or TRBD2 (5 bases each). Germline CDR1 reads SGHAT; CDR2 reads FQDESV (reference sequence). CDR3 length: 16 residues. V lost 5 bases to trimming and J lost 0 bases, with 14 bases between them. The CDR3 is CASSPNWGTSYNEQFF. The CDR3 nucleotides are TGTGCCAGCAGCCCCAATTGGGGGACCTCCTACAATGAGCAGTTCTTC.

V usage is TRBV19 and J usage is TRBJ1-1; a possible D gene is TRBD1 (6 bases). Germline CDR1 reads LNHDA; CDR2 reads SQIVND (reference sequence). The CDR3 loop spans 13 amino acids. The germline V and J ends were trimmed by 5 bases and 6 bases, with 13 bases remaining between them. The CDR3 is CASSDTGWAEAFF. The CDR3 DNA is TGTGCCAGTAGTGACACAGGGTGGGCTGAAGCTTTCTTT.

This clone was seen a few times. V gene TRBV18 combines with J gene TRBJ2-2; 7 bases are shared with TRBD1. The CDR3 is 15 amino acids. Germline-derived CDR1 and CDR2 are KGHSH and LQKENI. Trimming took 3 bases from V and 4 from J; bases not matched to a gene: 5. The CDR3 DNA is TGTGCCAGCTCACCTGGACAGGATCGCACCGGGGAGCTGTTTTTT. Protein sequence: CASSPGQDRTGELFF. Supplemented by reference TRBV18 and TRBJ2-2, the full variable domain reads NAGVMQNPRHLVRRRGQEARLRCSPMKGHSHVYWYRQLPEEGLKFMVYLQKENIIDESGMPKERFSAEFPKEGPSILRIQQVVRGDSAAYFCASSPGQDRTGELFFGEGSRLTVL.

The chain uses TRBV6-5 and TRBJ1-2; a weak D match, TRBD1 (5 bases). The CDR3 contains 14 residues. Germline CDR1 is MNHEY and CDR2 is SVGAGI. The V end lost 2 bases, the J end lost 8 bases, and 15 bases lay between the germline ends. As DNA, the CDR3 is TGTGCCAGCAGTTACGCCGGGACGGAGGTCGGCTACACCTTC. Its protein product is CASSYAGTEVGYTF.